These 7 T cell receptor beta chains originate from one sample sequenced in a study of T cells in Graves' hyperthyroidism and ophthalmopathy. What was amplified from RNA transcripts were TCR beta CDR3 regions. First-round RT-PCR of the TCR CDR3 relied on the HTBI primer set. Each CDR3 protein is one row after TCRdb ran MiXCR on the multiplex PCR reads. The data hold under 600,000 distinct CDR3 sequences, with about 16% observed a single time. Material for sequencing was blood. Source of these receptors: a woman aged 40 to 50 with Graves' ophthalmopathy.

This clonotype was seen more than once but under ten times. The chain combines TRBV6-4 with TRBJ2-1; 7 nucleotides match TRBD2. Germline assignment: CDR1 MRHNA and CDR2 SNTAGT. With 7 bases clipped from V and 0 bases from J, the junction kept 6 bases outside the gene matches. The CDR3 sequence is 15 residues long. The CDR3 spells CASKEREGSYNEQFF. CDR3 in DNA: TGTGCCAGCAAGGAGCGGGAAGGCTCCTACAATGAGCAGTTCTTC.

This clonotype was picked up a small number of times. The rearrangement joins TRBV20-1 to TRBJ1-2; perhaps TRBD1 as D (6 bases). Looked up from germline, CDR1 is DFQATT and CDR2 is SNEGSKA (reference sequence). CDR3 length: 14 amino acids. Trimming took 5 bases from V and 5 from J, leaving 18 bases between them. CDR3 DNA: TGCAGTGCTTATTTATCAGGGGTGGGATATGGCTACACCTTC. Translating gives CSAYLSGVGYGYTF.

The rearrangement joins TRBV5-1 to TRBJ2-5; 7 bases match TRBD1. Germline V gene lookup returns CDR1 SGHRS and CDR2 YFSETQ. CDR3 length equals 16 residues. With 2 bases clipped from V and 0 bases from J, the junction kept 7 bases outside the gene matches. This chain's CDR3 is CASSFLAGGNQETQYF. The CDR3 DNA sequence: TGCGCCAGCAGCTTCTTAGCAGGGGGAAACCAAGAGACCCAGTACTTC.

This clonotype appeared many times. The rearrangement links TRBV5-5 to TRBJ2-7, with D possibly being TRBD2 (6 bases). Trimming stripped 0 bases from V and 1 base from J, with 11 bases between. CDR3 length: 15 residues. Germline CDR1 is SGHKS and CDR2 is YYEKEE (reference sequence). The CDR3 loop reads CASSLVPTRSYEQYF. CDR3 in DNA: TGTGCCAGCAGCTTGGTCCCGACTAGATCCTACGAGCAGTACTTC.

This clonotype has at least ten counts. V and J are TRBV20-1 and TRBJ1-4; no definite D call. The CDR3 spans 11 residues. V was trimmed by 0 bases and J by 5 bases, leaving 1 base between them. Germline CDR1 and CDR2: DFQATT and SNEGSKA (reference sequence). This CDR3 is CSARENEKLFF. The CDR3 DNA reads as TGCAGTGCTAGAGAGAATGAAAAACTGTTTTTT.

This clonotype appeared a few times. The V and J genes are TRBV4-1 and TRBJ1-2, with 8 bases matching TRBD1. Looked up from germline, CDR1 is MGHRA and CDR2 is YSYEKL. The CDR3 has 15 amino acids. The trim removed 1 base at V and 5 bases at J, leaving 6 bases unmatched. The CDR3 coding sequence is TGCGCCAGCAGCCAAGCCCAGGACAGGGCGTATGGCTACACCTTC. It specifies CASSQAQDRAYGYTF.

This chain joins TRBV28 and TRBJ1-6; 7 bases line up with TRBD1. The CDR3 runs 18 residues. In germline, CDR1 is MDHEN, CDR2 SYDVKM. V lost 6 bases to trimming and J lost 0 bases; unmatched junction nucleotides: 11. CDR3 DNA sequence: TGTGCCAGCAGGGACCCCGGGACAGCCAGCTCCTATAATTCACCCCTCCACTTT. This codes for CASRDPGTASSYNSPLHF.